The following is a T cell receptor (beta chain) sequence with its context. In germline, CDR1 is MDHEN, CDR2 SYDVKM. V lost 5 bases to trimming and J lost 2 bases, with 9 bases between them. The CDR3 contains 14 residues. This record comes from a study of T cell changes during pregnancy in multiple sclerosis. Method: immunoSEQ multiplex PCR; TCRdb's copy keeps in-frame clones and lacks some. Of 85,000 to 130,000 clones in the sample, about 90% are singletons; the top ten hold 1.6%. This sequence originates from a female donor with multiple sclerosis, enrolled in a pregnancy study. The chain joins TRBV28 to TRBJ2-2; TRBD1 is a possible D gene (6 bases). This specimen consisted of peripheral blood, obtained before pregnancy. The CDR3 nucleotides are TGTGCCAGCAGTCGGACAGATAACACCGGGGAGCTGTTTTTT. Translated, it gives CASSRTDNTGELFF. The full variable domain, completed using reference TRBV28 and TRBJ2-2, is DVKVTQSSRYLVKRTGEKVFLECVQDMDHENMFWYRQDPGLGLRLIYFSYDVKMKEKGDIPEGYSVSREKKERFSLILESASTNQTSMYLCASSRTDNTGELFFGEGSRLTVL.